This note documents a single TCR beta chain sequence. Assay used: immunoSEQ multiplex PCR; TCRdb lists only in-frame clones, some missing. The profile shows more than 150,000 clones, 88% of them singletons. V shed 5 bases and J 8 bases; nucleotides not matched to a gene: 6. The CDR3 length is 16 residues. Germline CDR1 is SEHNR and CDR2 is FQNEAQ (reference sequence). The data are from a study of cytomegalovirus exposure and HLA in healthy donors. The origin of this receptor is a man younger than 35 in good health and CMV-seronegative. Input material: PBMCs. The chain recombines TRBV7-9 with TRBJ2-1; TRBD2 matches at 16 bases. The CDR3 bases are TGTGCCAGCAGCATAGGGACTAGCGGGGGGGCCGATGAGCAGTTCTTC. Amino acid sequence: CASSIGTSGGADEQFF.